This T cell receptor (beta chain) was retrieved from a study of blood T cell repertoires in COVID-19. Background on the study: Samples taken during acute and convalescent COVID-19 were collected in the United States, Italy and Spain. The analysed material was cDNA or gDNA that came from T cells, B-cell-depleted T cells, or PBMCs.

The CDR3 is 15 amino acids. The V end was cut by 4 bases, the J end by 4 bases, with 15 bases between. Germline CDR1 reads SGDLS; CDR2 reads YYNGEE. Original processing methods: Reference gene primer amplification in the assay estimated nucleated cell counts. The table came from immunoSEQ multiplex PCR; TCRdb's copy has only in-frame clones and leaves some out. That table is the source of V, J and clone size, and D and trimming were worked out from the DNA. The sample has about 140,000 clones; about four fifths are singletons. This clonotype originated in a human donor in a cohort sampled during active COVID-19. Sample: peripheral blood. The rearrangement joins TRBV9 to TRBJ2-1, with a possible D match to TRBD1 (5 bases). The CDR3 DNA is TGTGCCAGCAGCCCTGCAGGGTTTATGTACAATGAGCAGTTCTTC. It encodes CASSPAGFMYNEQFF.